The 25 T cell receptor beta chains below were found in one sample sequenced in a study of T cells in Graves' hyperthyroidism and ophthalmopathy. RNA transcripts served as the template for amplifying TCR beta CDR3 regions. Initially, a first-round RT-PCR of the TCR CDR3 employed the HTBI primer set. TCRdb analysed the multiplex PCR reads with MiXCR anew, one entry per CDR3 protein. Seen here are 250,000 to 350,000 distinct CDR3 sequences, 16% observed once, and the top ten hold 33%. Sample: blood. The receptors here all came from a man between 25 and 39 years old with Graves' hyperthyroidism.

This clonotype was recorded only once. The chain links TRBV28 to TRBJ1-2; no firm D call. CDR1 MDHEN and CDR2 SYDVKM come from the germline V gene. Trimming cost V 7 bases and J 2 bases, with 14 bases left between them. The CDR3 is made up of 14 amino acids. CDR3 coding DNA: TGTGCCAGCACCATTTACGGGGTAAACTATGGCTACACCTTC. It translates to CASTIYGVNYGYTF.

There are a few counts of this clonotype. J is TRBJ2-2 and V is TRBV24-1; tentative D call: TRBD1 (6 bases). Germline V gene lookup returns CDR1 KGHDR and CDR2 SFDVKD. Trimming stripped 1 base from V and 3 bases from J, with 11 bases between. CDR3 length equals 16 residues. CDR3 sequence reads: CATSDFRDKYTGELFF. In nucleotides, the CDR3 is TGTGCCACCAGTGATTTCCGGGACAAATACACCGGGGAGCTGTTTTTT.

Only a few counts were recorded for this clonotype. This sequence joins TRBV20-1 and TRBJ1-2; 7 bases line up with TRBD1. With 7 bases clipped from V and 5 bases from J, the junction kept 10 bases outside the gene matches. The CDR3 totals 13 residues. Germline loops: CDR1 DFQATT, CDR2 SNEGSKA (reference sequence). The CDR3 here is CSVTTGVEYGYTF. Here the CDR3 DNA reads TGCAGTGTTACAACAGGGGTCGAATATGGCTACACCTTC.

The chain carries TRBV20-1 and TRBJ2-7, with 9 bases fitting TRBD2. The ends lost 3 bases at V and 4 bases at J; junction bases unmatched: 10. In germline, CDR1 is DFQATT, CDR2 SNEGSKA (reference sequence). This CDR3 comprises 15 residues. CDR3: CSASTGAGGGYEQYF. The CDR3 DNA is TGCAGTGCTAGTACGGGAGCGGGAGGAGGGTACGAGCAGTACTTC.

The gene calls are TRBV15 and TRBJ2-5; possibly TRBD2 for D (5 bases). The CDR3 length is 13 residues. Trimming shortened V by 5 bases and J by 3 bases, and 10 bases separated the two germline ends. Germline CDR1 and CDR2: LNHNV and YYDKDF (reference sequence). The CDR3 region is CATSWRAEETQYF. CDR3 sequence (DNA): TGTGCCACCAGCTGGCGGGCAGAAGAGACCCAGTACTTC.

DNA for the CDR3: TGCAGTGCTAGGTCGGAGCGGGAGGTCTTACGATACGAGCAGTACTTC. The encoded protein is CSARSEREVLRYEQYF. The chain couples TRBV20-1 to TRBJ2-7, with 9 bases aligning to TRBD2. Per germline, CDR1 DFQATT and CDR2 SNEGSKA (reference sequence). The CDR3 sequence is 16 residues long. The V gene end was trimmed by 3 bases and the J gene end by 4 bases; junction bases not matched to a gene: 13.

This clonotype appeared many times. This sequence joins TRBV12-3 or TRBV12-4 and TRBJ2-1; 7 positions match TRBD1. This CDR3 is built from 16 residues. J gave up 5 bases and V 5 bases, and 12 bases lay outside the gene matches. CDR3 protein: CASSHETGVVDNEQFF. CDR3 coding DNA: TGTGCCAGCAGTCACGAAACAGGGGTCGTAGACAATGAGCAGTTCTTC.

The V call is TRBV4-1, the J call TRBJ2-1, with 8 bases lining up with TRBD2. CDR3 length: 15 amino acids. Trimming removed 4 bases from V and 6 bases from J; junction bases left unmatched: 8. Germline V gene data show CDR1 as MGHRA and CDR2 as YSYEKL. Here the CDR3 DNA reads TGCGCCAGCAGCCTCTCGGGACTAGTAAGCAATGAGCAGTTCTTC. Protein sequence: CASSLSGLVSNEQFF.

In nucleotides, the CDR3 is TGTGCCAGCAGCTCAACGACAGACCTCTACGAGCAGTACTTC. This translates into CASSSTTDLYEQYF. The chain carries TRBV7-9 and TRBJ2-7; tentatively, D is TRBD1 (5 bases). CDR1 SEHNR and CDR2 FQNEAQ come from the germline V gene (reference sequence). The CDR3 sequence is 14 residues long. Trimming pared 4 bases from V and 3 bases from J, leaving 13 bases between. Drawing the rest from reference TRBV7-9 and TRBJ2-7, the complete variable domain is DTGVSQNPRHKITKRGQNVTFRCDPISEHNRLYWYRQTLGQGPEFLTYFQNEAQLEKSRLLSDRFSAERPKGSFSTLEIQRTEQGDSAMYLCASSSTTDLYEQYFGPGTRLTVT.

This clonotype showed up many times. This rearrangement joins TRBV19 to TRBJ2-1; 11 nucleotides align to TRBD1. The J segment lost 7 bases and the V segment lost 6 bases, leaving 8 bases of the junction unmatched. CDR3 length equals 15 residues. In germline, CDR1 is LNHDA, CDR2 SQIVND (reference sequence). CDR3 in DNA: TGTGCCAGTAGATCTGGACAGGGGGCGCAGAATGAGCAGTTCTTC. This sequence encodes CASRSGQGAQNEQFF.

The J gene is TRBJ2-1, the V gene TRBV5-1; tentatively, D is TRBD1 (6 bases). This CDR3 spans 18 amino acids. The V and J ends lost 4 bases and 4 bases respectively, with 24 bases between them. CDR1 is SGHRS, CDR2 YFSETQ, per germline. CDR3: CASSGGSGFAADYNEQFF. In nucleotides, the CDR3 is TGCGCCAGCAGCGGGGGCAGTGGGTTCGCAGCGGATTACAATGAGCAGTTCTTC. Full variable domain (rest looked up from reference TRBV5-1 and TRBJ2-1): KAGVTQTPRYLIKTRGQQVTLSCSPISGHRSVSWYQQTPGQGLQFLFEYFSETQRNKGNFPGRFSGRQFSNSRSEMNVSTLELGDSALYLCASSGGSGFAADYNEQFFGPGTRLTVL.

The CDR3 here is CASTLRWDRGPHEQYF. The CDR3 DNA reads TGTGCCAGCACCCTCCGGTGGGACAGGGGGCCCCACGAGCAGTACTTC. V usage is TRBV7-2 and J usage is TRBJ2-7; 12 nucleotides agree with TRBD1. The V and J ends lost 7 bases and 5 bases, in that order; junction bases with no gene match: 12. Germline loops: CDR1 SGHTA, CDR2 FQGNSA. This CDR3 spans 16 amino acids.

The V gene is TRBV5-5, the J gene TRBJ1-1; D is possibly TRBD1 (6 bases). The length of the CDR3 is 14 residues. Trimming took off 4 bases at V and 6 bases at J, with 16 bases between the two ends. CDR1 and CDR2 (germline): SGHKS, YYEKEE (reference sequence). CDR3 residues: CASSPQWGGPEAFF. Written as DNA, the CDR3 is TGTGCCAGCAGCCCGCAGTGGGGGGGCCCTGAAGCTTTCTTT.

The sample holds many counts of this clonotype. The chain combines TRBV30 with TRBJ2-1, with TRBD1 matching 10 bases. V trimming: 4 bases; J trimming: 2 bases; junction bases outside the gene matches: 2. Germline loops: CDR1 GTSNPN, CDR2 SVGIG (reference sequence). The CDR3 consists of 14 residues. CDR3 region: CAWTGTGAYNEQFF. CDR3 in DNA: TGTGCCTGGACCGGGACAGGGGCCTACAATGAGCAGTTCTTC.

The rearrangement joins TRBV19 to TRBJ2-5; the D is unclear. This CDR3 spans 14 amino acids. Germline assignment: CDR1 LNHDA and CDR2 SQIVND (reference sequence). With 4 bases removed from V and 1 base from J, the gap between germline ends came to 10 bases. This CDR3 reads CASSTLQSQETQYF. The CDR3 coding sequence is TGTGCCAGTAGTACCCTACAAAGCCAAGAGACCCAGTACTTC.

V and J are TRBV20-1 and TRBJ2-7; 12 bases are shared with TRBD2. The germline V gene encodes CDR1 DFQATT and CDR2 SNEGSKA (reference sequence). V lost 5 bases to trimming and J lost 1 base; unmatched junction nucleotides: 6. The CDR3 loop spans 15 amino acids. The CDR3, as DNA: TGCAGTGCTCTAGCGGGAGGGCCTGTATCCTACGAGCAGTACTTC. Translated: CSALAGGPVSYEQYF.

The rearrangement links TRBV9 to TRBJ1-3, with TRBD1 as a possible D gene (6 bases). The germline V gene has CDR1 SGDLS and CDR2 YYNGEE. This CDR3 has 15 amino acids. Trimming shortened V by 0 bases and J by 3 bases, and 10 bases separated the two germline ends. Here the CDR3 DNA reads TGTGCCAGCAGCGTAGAGGGGGAAGGTGGAAACACCATATATTTT. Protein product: CASSVEGEGGNTIYF. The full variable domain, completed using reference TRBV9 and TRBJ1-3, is DSGVTQTPKHLITATGQRVTLRCSPRSGDLSVYWYQQSLDQGLQFLIQYYNGEERAKGNILERFSAQQFPDLHSELNLSSLELGDSALYFCASSVEGEGGNTIYFGEGSWLTVV.

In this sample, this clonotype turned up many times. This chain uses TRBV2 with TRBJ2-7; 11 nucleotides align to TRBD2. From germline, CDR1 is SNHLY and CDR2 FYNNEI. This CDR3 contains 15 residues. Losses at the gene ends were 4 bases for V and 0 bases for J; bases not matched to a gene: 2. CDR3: CASSVLAGGSYEQYF. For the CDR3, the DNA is TGTGCCAGCAGTGTTCTAGCGGGAGGCTCCTACGAGCAGTACTTC.

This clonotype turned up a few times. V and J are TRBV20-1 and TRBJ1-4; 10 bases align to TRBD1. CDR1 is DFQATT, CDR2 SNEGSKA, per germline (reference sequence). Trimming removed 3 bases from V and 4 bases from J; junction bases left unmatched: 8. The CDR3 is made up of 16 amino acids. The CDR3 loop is CSASDRGRSINEKLFF. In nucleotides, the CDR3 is TGCAGTGCTAGCGACAGGGGGCGATCTATTAATGAAAAACTGTTTTTT.

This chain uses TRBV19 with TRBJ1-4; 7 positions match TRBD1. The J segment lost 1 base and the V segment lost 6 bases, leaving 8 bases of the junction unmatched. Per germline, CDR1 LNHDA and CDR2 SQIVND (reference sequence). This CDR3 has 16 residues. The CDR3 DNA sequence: TGTGCCAGTAGCCTCGGGACAGCCGGAACTAATGAAAAACTGTTTTTT. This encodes CASSLGTAGTNEKLFF.

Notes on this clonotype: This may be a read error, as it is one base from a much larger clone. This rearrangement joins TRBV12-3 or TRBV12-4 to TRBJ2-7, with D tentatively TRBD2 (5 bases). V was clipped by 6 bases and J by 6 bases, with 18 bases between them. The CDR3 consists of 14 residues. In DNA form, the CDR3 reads TGTGCCAGCAGCCTTAGCGTCTTTAGGGTCGAGCAGTACTTC. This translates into CASSLSVFRVEQYF.

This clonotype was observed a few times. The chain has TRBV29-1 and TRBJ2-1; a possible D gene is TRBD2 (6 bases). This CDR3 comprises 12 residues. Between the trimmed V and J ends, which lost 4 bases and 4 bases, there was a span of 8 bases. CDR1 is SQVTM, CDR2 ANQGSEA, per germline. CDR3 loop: CSVVGTYNEQFF. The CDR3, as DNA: TGCAGCGTTGTTGGGACTTACAATGAGCAGTTCTTC.

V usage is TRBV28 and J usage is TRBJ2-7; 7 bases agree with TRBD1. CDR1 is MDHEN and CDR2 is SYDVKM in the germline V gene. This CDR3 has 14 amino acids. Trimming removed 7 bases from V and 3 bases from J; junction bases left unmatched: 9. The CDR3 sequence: CASTLWDRDYEQYF. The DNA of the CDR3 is TGTGCCAGCACCCTGTGGGACAGAGACTACGAGCAGTACTTC.

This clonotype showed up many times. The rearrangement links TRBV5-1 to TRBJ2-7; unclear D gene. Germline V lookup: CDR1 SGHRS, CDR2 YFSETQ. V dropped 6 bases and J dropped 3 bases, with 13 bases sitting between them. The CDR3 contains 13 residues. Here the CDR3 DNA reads TGCGCCAGCATGCCGCTAACTCACTACGAGCAGTACTTC. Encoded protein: CASMPLTHYEQYF. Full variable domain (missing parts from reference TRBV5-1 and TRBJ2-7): KAGVTQTPRYLIKTRGQQVTLSCSPISGHRSVSWYQQTPGQGLQFLFEYFSETQRNKGNFPGRFSGRQFSNSRSEMNVSTLELGDSALYLCASMPLTHYEQYFGPGTRLTVT.

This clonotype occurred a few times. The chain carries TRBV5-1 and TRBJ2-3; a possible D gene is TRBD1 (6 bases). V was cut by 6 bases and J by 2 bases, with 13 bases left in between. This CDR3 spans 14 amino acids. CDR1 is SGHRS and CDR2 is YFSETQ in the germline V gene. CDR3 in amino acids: CASTDSGYTDTQYF. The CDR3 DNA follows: TGCGCCAGCACGGACAGCGGATACACAGATACGCAGTATTTT.